By proportion, the clone carrying this T cell receptor (beta chain) is medium-sized. Antigen unknown. The data stem from a study of liver allograft versus peripheral blood T cells. Overall study context: Transplanted-liver and recipient peripheral blood T cell receptor repertoires were compared. Study-wide results and limits: Intragraft liver T cell receptor repertoires reportedly differed from peripheral blood repertoires.

The V gene's germline CDR1 is MNHNY and CDR2 SVGAGI (reference sequence). V was cut by 0 bases and J by 0 bases, with 12 bases left in between. The length of the CDR3 is 16 residues. TCRdb re-derived calls from the reads in MiXCR, one entry per CDR3 protein. The sample gives about 3,000 distinct CDR3 sequences, roughly 15% of which show up once; roughly 40% is in the top ten. The TCR was taken from a human patient who had a liver transplant. Some of the T cells may derive from the graft donor. The gene calls are TRBV6-6 and TRBJ2-7; D is unclear. CDR3: CASSYSKWRSSYEQYF. The CDR3, as DNA: TGTGCCAGCAGTTACTCTAAGTGGCGGTCCTCCTACGAGCAGTACTTC.